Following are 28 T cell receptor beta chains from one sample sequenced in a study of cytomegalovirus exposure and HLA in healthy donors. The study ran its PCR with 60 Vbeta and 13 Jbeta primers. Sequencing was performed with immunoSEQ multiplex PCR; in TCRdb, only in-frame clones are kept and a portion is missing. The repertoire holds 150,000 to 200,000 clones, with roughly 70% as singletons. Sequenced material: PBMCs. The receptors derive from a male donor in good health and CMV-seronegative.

CDR3: CASSSMSSSYEQYF. The CDR3 DNA sequence: TGCGCCAGCAGCTCCATGAGTAGCTCCTACGAGCAGTACTTC. The rearrangement links TRBV5-1 to TRBJ2-7; D ambiguous. The germline CDR1 and CDR2 sequences are SGHRS and YFSETQ. The CDR3 is 14 amino acids. The ends were cut back, 3 bases at V and 0 bases at J, with 10 bases in the middle.

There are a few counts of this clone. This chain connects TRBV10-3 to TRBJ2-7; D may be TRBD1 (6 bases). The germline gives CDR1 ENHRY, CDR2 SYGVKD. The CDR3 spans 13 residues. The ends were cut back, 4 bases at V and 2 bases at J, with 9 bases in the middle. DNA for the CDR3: TGTGCCATCAGTGGACAGGCTACCTACGAGCAGTACTTC. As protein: CAISGQATYEQYF.

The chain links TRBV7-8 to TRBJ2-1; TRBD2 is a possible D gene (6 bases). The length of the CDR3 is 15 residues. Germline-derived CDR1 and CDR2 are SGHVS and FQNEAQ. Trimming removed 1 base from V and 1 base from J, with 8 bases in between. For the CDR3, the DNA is TGTGCCAGCAGCTTAGTCCTAGCGTCCTACAATGAGCAGTTCTTC. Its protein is CASSLVLASYNEQFF.

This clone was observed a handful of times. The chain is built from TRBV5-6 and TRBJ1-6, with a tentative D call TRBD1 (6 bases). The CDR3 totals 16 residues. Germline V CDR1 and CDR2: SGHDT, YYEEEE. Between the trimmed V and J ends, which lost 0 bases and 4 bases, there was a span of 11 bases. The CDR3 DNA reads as TGTGCCAGCAGCTTGGAGGGACAAATTTATAATTCACCCCTCCACTTT. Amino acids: CASSLEGQIYNSPLHF.

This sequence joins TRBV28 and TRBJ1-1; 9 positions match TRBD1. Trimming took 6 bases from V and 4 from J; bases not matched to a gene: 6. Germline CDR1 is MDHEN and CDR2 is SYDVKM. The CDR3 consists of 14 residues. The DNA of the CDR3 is TGTGCCAGCAGACCCGGGACAGGGACCACTGAAGCTTTCTTT. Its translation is CASRPGTGTTEAFF.

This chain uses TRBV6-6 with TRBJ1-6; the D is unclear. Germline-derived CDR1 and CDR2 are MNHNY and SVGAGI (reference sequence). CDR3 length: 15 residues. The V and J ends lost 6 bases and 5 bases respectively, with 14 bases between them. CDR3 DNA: TGTGCCAGCAGGAGCCGACTGGCGAATAATTCACCCCTCCACTTT. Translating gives CASRSRLANNSPLHF.

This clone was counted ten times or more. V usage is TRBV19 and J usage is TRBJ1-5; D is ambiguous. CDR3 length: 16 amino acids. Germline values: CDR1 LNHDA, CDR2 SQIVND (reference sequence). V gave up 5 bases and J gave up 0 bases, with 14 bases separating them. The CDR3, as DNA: TGTGCCAGTAGTCCCCCCGGGTCTTATAGCAATCAGCCCCAGCATTTT. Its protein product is CASSPPGSYSNQPQHF.

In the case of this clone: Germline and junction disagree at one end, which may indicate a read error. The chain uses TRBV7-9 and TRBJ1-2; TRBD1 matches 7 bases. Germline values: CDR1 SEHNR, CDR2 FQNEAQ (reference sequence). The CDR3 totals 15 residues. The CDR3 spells CSSSPFDRATPGYTF. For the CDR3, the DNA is TGTTCCAGCAGCCCCTTCGACAGGGCTACGCCGGGCTACACCTTC.

The CDR3 DNA reads as TGTGCCAGCAGTCCGACAGGGAACTATGGCTACACCTTC. Protein sequence: CASSPTGNYGYTF. The chain uses TRBV28 and TRBJ1-2, with 7 bases lining up with TRBD1. The germline CDR1 and CDR2 sequences are MDHEN and SYDVKM. The CDR3 consists of 13 residues. With V trimmed by 5 bases and J by 2 bases, 2 bases remained unmatched.

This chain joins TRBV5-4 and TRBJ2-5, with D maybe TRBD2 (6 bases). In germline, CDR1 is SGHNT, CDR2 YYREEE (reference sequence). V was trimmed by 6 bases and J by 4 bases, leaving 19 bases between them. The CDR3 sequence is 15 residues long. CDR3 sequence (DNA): TGTGCCAGCATCGAAGGAGGGGCCTCGGGAGAGACCCAGTACTTC. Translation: CASIEGGASGETQYF.

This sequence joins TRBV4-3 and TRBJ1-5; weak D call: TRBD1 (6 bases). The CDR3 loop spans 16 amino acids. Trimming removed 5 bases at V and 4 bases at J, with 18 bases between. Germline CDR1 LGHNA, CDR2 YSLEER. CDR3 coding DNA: TGCGCCAGCAGCTCCGCCTGGGGACATATAAATCAGCCCCAGCATTTT. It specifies CASSSAWGHINQPQHF.

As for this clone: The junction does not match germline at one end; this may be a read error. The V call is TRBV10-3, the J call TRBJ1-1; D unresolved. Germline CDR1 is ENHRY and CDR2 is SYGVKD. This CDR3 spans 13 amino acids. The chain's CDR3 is CAISVQSNAEAFF. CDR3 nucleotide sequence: TGTGCCATCAGTGTACAATCGAACGCTGAAGCTTTCTTT.

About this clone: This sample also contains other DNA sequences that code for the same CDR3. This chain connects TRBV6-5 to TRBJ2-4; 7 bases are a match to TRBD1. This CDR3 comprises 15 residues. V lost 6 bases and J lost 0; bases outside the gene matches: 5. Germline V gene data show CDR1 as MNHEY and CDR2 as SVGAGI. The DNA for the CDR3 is TGTGCCAGCAGCTCGGGGACAGTAGCCAAAAACATTCAGTACTTC. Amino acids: CASSSGTVAKNIQYF.

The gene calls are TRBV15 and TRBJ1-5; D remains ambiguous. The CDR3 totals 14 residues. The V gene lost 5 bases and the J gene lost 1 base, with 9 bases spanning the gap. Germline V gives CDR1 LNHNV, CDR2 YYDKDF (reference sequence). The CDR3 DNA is TGTGCCACCAGCGGGAGCTACAGCAATCAGCCCCAGCATTTT. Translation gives CATSGSYSNQPQHF.

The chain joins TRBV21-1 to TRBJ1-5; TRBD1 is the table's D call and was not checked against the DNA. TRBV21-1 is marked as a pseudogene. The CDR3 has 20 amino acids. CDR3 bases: TGTGCCAGCAGCAAAGTTAAGACAGGGATCGGCAAAGGGGGCAATCAGCCCCAGCATTTT. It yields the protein CASSKVKTGIGKGGNQPQHF.

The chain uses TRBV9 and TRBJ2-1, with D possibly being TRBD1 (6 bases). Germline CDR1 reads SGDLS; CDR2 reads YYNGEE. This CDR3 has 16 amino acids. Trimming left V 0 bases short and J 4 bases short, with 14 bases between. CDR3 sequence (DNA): TGTGCCAGCAGCGTAGAAGGATTAGGGGGATACAATGAGCAGTTCTTC. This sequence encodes CASSVEGLGGYNEQFF. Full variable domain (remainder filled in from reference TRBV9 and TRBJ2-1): DSGVTQTPKHLITATGQRVTLRCSPRSGDLSVYWYQQSLDQGLQFLIQYYNGEERAKGNILERFSAQQFPDLHSELNLSSLELGDSALYFCASSVEGLGGYNEQFFGPGTRLTVL.

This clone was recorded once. CDR3 region: CASSIDLQGSYGYTF. CDR3 nucleotide sequence: TGTGCCAGTAGTATAGATCTACAGGGTTCCTATGGCTACACCTTC. The chain couples TRBV19 to TRBJ1-2; tentatively, D is TRBD1 (6 bases). This CDR3 comprises 15 residues. Germline V lookup: CDR1 LNHDA, CDR2 SQIVND (reference sequence). V was shortened by 0 bases and J by 4 bases, with 12 bases between the two germline ends.

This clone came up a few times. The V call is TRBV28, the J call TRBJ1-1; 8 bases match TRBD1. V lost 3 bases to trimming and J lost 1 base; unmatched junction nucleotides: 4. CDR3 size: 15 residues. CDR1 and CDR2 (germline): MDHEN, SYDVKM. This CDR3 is CASSFDRGGNTEAFF. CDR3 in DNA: TGTGCCAGCAGTTTCGACAGGGGCGGGAACACTGAAGCTTTCTTT.

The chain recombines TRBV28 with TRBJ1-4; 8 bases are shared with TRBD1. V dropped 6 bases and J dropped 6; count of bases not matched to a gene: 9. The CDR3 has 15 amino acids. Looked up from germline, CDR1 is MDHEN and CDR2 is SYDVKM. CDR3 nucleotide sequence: TGTGCCAGCAGCTCACCGGAGACAGGGGATGAAAAACTGTTTTTT. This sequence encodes CASSSPETGDEKLFF.

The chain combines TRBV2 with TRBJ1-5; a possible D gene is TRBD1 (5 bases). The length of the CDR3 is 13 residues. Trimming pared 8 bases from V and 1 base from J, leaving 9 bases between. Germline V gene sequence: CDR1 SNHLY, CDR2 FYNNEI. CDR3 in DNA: TGTGCCAGCCAGGGCAGGAGCAATCAGCCCCAGCATTTT. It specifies CASQGRSNQPQHF. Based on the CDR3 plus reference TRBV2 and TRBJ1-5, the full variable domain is EPEVTQTPSHQVTQMGQEVILRCVPISNHLYFYWYRQILGQKVEFLVSFYNNEISEKSEIFDDQFSVERPDGSNFTLKIRSTKLEDSAMYFCASQGRSNQPQHFGDGTRLSIL.

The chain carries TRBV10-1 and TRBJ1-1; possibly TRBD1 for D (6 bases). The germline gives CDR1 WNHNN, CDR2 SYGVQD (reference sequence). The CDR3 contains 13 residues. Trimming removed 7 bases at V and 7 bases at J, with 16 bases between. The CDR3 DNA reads TGCGCCAGCAAACAGAAGAGGGGGTTTGAAGCTTTCTTT. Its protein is CASKQKRGFEAFF.

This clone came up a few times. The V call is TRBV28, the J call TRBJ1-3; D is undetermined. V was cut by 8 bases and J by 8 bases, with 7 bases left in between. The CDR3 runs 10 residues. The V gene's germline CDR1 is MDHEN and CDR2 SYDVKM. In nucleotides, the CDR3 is TGTGCCAGCGGTGAGGACACCATATATTTT. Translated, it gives CASGEDTIYF.

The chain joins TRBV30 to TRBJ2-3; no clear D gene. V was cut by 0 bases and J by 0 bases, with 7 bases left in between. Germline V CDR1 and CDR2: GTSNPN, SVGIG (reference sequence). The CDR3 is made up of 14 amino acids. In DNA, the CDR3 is TGTGCCTGGAGTGTAAGTAGAAGCACAGATACGCAGTATTTT. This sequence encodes CAWSVSRSTDTQYF.

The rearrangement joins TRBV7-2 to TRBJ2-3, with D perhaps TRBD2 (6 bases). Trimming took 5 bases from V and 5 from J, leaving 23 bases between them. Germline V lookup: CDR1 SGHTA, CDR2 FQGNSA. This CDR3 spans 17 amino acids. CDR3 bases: TGTGCCAGCAGCGATGTTCGACTAGTTTCGCACCTAGATACGCAGTATTTT. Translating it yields CASSDVRLVSHLDTQYF.

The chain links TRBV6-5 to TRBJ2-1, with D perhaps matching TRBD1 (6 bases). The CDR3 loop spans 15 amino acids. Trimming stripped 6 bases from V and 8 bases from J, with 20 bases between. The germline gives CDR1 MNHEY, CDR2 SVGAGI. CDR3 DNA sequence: TGTGCCAGCAGACGGGACATTAATCCCCCCCATGAGCAGTTCTTC. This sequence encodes CASRRDINPPHEQFF.

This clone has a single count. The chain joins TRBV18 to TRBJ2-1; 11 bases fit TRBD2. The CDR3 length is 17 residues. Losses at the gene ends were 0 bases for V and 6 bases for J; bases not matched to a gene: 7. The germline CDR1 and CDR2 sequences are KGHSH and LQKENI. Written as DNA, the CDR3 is TGTGCCAGCTCACCACCGGGACTAGCGGCGATCGGCAATGAGCAGTTCTTC. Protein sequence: CASSPPGLAAIGNEQFF.

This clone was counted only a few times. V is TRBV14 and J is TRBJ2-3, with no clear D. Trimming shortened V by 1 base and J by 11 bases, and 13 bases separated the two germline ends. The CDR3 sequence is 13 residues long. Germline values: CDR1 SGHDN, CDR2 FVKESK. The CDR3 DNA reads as TGTGCCAGCAGCCAAGCGATGGCCCTAGGGCAGTATTTT. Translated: CASSQAMALGQYF.

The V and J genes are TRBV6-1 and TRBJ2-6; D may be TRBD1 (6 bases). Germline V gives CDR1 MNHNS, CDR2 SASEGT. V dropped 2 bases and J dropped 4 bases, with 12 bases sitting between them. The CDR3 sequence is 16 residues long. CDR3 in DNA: TGTGCCAGCAGTGAACCAGGGGCCACCGGGGCCAACGTCCTGACTTTC. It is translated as CASSEPGATGANVLTF.